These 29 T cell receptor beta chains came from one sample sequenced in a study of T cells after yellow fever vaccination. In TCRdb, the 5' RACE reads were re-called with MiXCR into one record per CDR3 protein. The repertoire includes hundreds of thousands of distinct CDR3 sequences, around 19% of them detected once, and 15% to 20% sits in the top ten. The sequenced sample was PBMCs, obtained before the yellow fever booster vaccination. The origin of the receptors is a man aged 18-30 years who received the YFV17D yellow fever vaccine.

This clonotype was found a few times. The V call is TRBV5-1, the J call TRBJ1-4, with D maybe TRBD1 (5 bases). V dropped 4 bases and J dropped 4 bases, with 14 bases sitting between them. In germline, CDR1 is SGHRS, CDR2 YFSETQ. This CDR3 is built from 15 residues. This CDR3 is CASSETGLFNEKLFF. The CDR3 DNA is TGCGCCAGCAGCGAGACGGGACTGTTTAATGAAAAACTGTTTTTT.

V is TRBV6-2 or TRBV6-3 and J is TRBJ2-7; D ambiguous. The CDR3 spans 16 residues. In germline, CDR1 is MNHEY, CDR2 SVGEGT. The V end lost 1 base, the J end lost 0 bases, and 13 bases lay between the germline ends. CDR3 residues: CASSYFPMADSYEQYF. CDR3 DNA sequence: TGTGCCAGCAGTTACTTTCCGATGGCTGACTCCTACGAGCAGTACTTC.

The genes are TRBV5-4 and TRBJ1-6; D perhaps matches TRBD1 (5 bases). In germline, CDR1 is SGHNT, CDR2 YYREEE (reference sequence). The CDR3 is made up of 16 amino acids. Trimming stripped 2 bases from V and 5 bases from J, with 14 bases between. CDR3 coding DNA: TGTGCCAGCAGCTTATTTGGGGCCCGGAATAATTCACCCCTCCACTTT. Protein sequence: CASSLFGARNNSPLHF.

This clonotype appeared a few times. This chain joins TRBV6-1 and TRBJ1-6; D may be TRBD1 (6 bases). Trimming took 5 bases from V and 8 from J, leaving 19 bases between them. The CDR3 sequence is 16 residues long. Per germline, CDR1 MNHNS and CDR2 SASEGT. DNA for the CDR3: TGTGCCAGCAGTTACACCTGGGGACACGAGGATTCACCCCTCCACTTT. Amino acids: CASSYTWGHEDSPLHF.

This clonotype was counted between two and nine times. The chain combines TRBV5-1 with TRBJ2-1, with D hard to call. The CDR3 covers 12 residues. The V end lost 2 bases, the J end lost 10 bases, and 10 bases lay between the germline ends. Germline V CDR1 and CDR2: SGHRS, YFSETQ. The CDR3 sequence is CASSFEGAEQFF. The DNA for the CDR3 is TGCGCCAGCAGCTTTGAAGGCGCCGAGCAGTTCTTC.

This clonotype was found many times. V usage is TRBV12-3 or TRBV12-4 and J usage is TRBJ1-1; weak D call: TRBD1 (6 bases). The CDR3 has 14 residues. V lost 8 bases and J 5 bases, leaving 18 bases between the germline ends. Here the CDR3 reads CASHPGVLATEAFF. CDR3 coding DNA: TGTGCCAGCCATCCAGGGGTTTTGGCGACTGAAGCTTTCTTT.

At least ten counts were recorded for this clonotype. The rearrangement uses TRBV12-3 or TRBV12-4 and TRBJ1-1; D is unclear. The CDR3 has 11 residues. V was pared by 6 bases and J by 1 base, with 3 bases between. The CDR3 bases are TGTGCCAGCAGGGGGAACACTGAAGCTTTCTTT. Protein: CASRGNTEAFF.

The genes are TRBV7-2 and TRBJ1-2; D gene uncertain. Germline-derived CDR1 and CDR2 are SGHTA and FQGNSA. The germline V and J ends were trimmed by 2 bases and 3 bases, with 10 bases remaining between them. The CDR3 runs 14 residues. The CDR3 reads CASSLLVRDYGYTF. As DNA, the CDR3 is TGTGCCAGCAGCTTACTGGTCCGGGACTATGGCTACACCTTC.

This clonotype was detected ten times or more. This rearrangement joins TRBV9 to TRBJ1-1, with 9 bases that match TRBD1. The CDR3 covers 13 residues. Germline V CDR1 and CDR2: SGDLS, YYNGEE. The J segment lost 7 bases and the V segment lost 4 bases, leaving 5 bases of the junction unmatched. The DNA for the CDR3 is TGTGCCAGCAGCCCGGACAGGGGAAATGAAGCTTTCTTT. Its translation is CASSPDRGNEAFF.

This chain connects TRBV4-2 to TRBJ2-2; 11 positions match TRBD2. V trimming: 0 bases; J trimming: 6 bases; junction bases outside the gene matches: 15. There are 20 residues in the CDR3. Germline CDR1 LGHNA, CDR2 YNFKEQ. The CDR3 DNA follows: TGTGCCAGCAGCCAAGATGCGGGATCCTTCGTAGCGGGGGGGCCCGGGGAGCTGTTTTTT. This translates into CASSQDAGSFVAGGPGELFF.

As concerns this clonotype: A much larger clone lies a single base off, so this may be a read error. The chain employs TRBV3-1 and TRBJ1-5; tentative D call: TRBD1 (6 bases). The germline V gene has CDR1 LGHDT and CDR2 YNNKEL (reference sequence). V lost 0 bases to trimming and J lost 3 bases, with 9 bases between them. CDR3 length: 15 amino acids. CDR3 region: CASSQDPGANQPQHF. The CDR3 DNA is TGTGCCAGCAGCCAAGATCCAGGGGCCAATCAGCCCCAGCATTTT.

For the CDR3, the DNA is TGTGCCAGCAGTCCAGGTCAGGGGGCAGGAGAGACCCAGTACTTC. Residues: CASSPGQGAGETQYF. The chain combines TRBV27 with TRBJ2-5, with TRBD1 matching 8 bases. Per germline, CDR1 MNHEY and CDR2 SMNVEV (reference sequence). The V and J ends lost 5 bases and 4 bases, in that order; junction bases with no gene match: 9. There are 15 residues in the CDR3.

This CDR3 is CASTGTRRGFGYTF. In DNA form, the CDR3 reads TGCGCCAGTACCGGGACCCGGCGGGGCTTTGGCTACACCTTC. This chain uses TRBV4-1 with TRBJ1-2; weak D call: TRBD1 (5 bases). The CDR3 covers 14 residues. Germline V lookup: CDR1 MGHRA, CDR2 YSYEKL. V lost 9 bases, J lost 7 bases, and 21 bases lay in between.

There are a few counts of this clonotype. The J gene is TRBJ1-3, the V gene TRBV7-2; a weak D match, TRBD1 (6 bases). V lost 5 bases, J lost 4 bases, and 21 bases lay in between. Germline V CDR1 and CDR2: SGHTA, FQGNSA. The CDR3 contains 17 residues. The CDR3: CASSQEPGDMRGNTIYF. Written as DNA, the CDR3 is TGTGCCAGCAGCCAGGAACCAGGGGATATGCGGGGAAACACCATATATTTT.

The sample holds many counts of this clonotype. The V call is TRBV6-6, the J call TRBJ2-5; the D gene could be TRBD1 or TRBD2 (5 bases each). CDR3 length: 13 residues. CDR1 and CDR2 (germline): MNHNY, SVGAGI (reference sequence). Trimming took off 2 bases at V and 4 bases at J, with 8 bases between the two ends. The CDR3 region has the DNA TGTGCCAGCAGTTACGGGGGTGGAGAGACCCAGTACTTC. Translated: CASSYGGGETQYF.

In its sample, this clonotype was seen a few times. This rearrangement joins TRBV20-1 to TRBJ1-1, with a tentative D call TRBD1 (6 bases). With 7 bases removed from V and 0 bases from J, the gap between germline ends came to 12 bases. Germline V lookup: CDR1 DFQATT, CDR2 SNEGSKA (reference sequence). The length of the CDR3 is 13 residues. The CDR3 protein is CSVRGSMNTEAFF. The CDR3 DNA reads TGCAGTGTAAGGGGGAGCATGAACACTGAAGCTTTCTTT.

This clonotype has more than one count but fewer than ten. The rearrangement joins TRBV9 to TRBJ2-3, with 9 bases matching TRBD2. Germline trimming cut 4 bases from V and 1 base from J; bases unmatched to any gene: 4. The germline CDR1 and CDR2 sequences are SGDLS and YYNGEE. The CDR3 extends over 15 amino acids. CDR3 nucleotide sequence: TGTGCCAGCAGCCCCCAGCGGGGGGGCACAGATACGCAGTATTTT. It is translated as CASSPQRGGTDTQYF. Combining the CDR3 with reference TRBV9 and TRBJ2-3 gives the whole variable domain DSGVTQTPKHLITATGQRVTLRCSPRSGDLSVYWYQQSLDQGLQFLIQYYNGEERAKGNILERFSAQQFPDLHSELNLSSLELGDSALYFCASSPQRGGTDTQYFGPGTRLTVL.

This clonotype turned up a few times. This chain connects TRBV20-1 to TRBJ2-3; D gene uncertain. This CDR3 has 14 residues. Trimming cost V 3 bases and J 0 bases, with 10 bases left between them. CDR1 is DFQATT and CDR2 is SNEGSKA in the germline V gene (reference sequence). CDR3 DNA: TGCAGTGCTAGTGTTGGGCCCAGCACAGATACGCAGTATTTT. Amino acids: CSASVGPSTDTQYF.

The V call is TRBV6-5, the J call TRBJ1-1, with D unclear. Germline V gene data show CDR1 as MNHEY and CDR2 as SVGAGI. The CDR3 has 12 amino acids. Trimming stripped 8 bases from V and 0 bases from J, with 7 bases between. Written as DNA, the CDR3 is TGTGCCAGCGGGGAGGTGAACACTGAAGCTTTCTTT. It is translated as CASGEVNTEAFF.

The CDR3: CASSQLQGAPEAFF. The CDR3 DNA follows: TGCGCCAGCAGCCAACTCCAGGGGGCCCCTGAAGCTTTCTTT. V usage is TRBV4-1 and J usage is TRBJ1-1; 8 bases are a match to TRBD1. Trimming removed 2 bases from V and 6 bases from J; junction bases left unmatched: 5. Per germline, CDR1 MGHRA and CDR2 YSYEKL. The CDR3 extends over 14 amino acids.

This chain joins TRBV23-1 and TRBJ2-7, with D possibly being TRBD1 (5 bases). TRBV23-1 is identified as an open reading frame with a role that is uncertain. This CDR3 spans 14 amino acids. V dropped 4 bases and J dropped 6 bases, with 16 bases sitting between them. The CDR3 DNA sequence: TGCGCCAGCAGTCTACAGGACCGGGCGGTCGAGCAGTACGTC. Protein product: CASSLQDRAVEQYV.

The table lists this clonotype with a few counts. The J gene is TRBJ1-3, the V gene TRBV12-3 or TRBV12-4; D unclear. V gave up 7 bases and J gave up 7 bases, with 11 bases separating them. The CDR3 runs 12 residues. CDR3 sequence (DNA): TGTGCCAGCACCAAAAAAAGTAACACCATATATTTT. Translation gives CASTKKSNTIYF.

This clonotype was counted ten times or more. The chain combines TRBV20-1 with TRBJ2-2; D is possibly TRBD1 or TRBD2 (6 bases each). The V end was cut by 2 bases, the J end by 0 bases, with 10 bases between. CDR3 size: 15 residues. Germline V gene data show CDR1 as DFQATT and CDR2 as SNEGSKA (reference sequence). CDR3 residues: CSARLGGTNTGELFF. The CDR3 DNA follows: TGCAGTGCTAGATTAGGGGGGACGAACACCGGGGAGCTGTTTTTT.

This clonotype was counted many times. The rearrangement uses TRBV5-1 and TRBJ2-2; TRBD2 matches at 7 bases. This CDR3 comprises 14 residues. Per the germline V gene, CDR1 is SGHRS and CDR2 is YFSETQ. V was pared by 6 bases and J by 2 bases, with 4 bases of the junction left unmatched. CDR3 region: CASMASGNTGELFF. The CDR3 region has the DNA TGCGCCAGCATGGCTAGCGGTAACACCGGGGAGCTGTTTTTT.

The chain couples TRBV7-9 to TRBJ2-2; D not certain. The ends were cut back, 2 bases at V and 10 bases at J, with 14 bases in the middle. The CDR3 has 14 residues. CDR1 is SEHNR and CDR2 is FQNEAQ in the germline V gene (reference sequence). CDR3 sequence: CASSLTRISSELFF. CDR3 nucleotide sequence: TGTGCCAGCAGCTTAACCCGAATCTCGTCGGAGCTGTTTTTT.

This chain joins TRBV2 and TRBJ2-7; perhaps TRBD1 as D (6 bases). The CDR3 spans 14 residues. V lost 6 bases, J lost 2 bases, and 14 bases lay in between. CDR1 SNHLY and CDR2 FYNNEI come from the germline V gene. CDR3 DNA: TGTGCCAGCAGCCGGGACATCAGCACCTACGAGCAGTACGTC. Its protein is CASSRDISTYEQYV.

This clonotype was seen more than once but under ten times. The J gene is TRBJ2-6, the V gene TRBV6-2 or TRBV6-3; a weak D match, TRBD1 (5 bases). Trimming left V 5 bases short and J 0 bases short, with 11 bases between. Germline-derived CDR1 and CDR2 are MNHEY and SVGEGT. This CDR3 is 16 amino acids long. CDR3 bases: TGTGCCAGCAGTGGGCAGGGCGACTCTGGGGCCAACGTCCTGACTTTC. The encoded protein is CASSGQGDSGANVLTF.

CDR3 bases: TGCAGTGCTAGAGATGGGGGGGGTGCAGATACGCAGTATTTT. This translates into CSARDGGGADTQYF. The chain uses TRBV20-1 and TRBJ2-3, with TRBD2 identical over 7 bases. The CDR3 totals 14 residues. Germline V gives CDR1 DFQATT, CDR2 SNEGSKA (reference sequence). V trimming: 0 bases; J trimming: 4 bases; junction bases outside the gene matches: 4.

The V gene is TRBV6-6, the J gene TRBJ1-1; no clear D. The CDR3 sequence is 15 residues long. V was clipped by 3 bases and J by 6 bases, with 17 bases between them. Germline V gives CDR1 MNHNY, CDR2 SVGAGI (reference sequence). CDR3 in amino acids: CASSYPYHRQSEAFF. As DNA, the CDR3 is TGTGCCAGCAGTTATCCTTACCACCGTCAGTCTGAAGCTTTCTTT.